These 3 T cell receptor beta chains came from one sample sequenced in a study of cytomegalovirus exposure and HLA in healthy donors. PCR involved 60 Vbeta and 13 Jbeta primers. The method was immunoSEQ multiplex PCR; TCRdb's version includes in-frame clones alone and lacks a portion of them. This sample contains around 210,000 clones. Material: PBMCs. Receptors originate from a woman in her twenties or thirties in good health and CMV-seropositive.

This chain joins TRBV10-1 and TRBJ1-6, with a weak D call TRBD1 (6 bases). This CDR3 spans 14 amino acids. From germline, CDR1 is WNHNN and CDR2 SYGVQD (reference sequence). V gave up 6 bases and J gave up 10 bases, with 16 bases separating them. CDR3 nucleotide sequence: TGCGCCAGCAGGTCCGGGGGGCCAGAATCACCCCTCCACTTT. This sequence encodes CASRSGGPESPLHF.

The V gene is TRBV7-2, the J gene TRBJ1-2; D might be TRBD1 (5 bases). CDR1 SGHTA and CDR2 FQGNSA come from the germline V gene. The length of the CDR3 is 14 residues. Trimming left V 5 bases short and J 0 bases short, with 10 bases between. The CDR3 nucleotides are TGTGCCAGCAGCGCGGACATCTCTAACTATGGCTACACCTTC. This encodes CASSADISNYGYTF.

The rearrangement uses TRBV9 and TRBJ1-6; 8 nucleotides agree with TRBD1. V dropped 4 bases and J dropped 5; count of bases not matched to a gene: 5. Looked up from germline, CDR1 is SGDLS and CDR2 is YYNGEE. The CDR3 contains 15 residues. The CDR3 sequence is CASSPTGANNSPLHF. DNA of the CDR3: TGTGCCAGCAGCCCGACAGGGGCGAATAATTCACCCCTCCACTTT.